This TCR beta chain derives from a study of HIV-infected patients and healthy controls. Many counts were recorded for this clonotype. The antigen is unknown. Roughly three months, about 14 weeks, into antiretroviral therapy, follow-up blood was collected. No cell fractionation was done, so the repertoire covers all unsorted peripheral blood T cells. Alpha and beta constant-region primers primed reverse transcription of approximately 460 ng RNA. Using multiplexing indices, alpha and beta chain libraries were generated apart by chain-specific third strand synthesis. The cDNA received a 5' RACE adapter containing a random hexamer plus an SP2 sequencing primer site. A short first PCR added P5 and P7 adapter elements and a second index. Via MiXCR, TCRdb re-called the 5' RACE reads, giving one row per CDR3 protein. The sample consists of about 5,100 distinct CDR3 sequences, around 8.8% of them appearing once.

Findings and limits, study-wide: Significantly higher mean Gini indices appeared in HIV-infected repertoires, possibly reflecting oligoclonality. HIV-associated CDR3 frequencies dropped significantly during therapy; CMV-associated ones, mostly rising, changed nonsignificantly.

Material: blood, obtained during antiretroviral therapy. The clonotype originates from an adult with HIV infection.

DNA of the CDR3: TGTGCCAGCAGCCAAGACTACTACAATGAGCAGTTCTTC. It specifies CASSQDYYNEQFF. This chain links TRBV6-2 or TRBV6-3 with TRBJ2-1; the D gene is possibly TRBD2 (5 bases). V was trimmed by 6 bases and J by 3 bases, leaving 9 bases between them. Germline V CDR1 and CDR2: MNHEY, SVGEGT. This CDR3 has 13 amino acids.